This TCR beta chain was identified in a study of T cells in Graves' hyperthyroidism and ophthalmopathy (dated by TCRdb to between 2017 and 2020). Study-wide context: Peripheral blood samples were taken at initial diagnosis, before any treatment was given. A discovery cohort of about a hundred patients, about 40 with Graves' ophthalmopathy and about 58 with stable Graves' hyperthyroidism, was used to find distinguishing TCR V-J signatures. Whether ophthalmopathy could be predicted prospectively was tested in an independent validation cohort made up of 18 to 20 hyperthyroidism patients plus 17 patients who later progressed to ophthalmopathy. The roughly 100 discovery patients were randomly divided into training and test sets at a 7:3 ratio. Thyroid tissue and blood T-cell repertoires from several Graves' hyperthyroidism patients were also compared in the study. After sampling, hyperthyroidism patients received methimazole starting at 30 mg daily, and ophthalmopathy patients received high-dose intravenous methylprednisolone. The paper describes TCR Vbeta CDR3 sequencing of more than 120 peripheral blood samples, made up of about 40 ophthalmopathy patients, roughly 72 hyperthyroidism patients and 17 progressor patients.

The research as a whole found: In cross-validation, a model built on a 13 V-J signature told ophthalmopathy apart from stable hyperthyroidism with 85% to 90% sensitivity and approximately 84% specificity, and in testing the same model reached 80%/75%. In validation, the model predicted progression to ophthalmopathy a median of approximately 6.3 months before onset, with approximately 68% sensitivity and more than 72% specificity. Sample size was not statistically predetermined, and blinding of investigators to group allocation was not performed. Most expanded thyroid clonotypes (frequency above 0.001) were also detected in blood, a finding suggesting that blood repertoires may reflect thyroid immune responses.

The TCR beta CDR3 regions were amplified from RNA transcripts. The first round of RT-PCR for the TCR CDR3 was performed with the HTBI primer set and the Qiagen OneStep RT-PCR kit. Libraries were constructed in a second round of multiplex PCR, after which size selection and purification were carried out. Sequencing of the libraries was done on an Illumina HiSeq2000 using paired-end 100 bp reads. As for the original processing: SOAPnuke was used to process the raw data, throwing out any read that contained adapters or uncalled bases, had a mean Phred below 15, or lacked an exact constant-primer or identifier match. High-quality paired reads were merged using COPE v1.2.5, and each unique nucleotide sequence was defined as a clonotype. MiTCR v1.1 was used to align clonotypes to the IMGT TRBV, TRBD and TRBJ reference segments. The analysis was restricted to V-J combinations with a frequency above 0.0001, which together covered around 99% of the repertoires. A TCS score was defined as the ratio between F50 (clonal expansion) and ExV (chaos), using BLOSUM62-based TCRdist between CDR3 peptides within each V-J. Welch's t-statistics and random forest reduced 500 to 550 V-J features to roughly 13, which were used in a naive Bayes classifier (R e1071). The public reads were run again by TCRdb, first through fastp at Q25 and then through MiXCR, and only productive beta chains were kept. A single entry per CDR3 protein holds the most common genes and DNA from its merged rows. Here the V and J calls rest on TCRdb's processing, not on the authors' analysis. Here the sample has almost 600,000 distinct CDR3 sequences; 11% to 15% occur a single time. The ten most abundant clones make up roughly 6.2% of the sample.

A remark on this clonotype: Its binding antigen is unknown. No clone much larger than this one lies a single base away; base qualities are absent.

Hyperthyroidism patients were newly diagnosed, had a disease duration of under 2 months, and were aged 18 to 65 years. The study excluded patients with uncontrolled infections, other autoimmune diseases, pregnancy or lactation. Diagnoses were established on the basis of clinical symptoms, serum thyroxine and TRAb, thyroid ultrasound, and orbital computed tomography. Blood from progressor patients was collected at the time of first diagnosis with hyperthyroidism, before any ophthalmopathy symptoms had appeared. Ficoll-Paque density gradient centrifugation was used to isolate PBMCs from around 10 ml of fresh peripheral blood. Patients classed as progressors first received a Graves' hyperthyroidism diagnosis and then went on to develop ophthalmopathy during follow-up. Trizol reagent was used to extract total RNA, and RNA quality was then checked on an Agilent 2100 Bioanalyzer. For CDR1 and CDR2, the germline V gene (reference sequence) lists GTSNPN and SVGIG. From V the trimming removes 3 bases and from J it removes 5 bases, while the gene matches leave 9 bases of the junction unaccounted for. The cysteine opens and the phenylalanine closes a CDR3 of 14 amino acids. Just CDR3 DNA is preserved here, 42 bases in frame from base 1.

The sequence joins TRBV30 to TRBJ2-5, and TRBD2 matches 7 of the central bases. The receptor comes from a woman in her twenties or thirties with Graves' hyperthyroidism that later progressed to Graves' ophthalmopathy. The sequencing sample was made of blood. The sequence in DNA is TGTGCCTGGAGGGGGGGAGGGCCTGGGGAGACCCAGTACTTC. This gives the protein CAWRGGGPGETQYF.